Each of the 23 T cell receptor beta chains below was sequenced from the same sample in a study of blood T cell repertoires in COVID-19. Sequenced by immunoSEQ multiplex PCR; TCRdb stores in-frame clones only, minus some. The sample has some 67,000 clones; 75% to 80% are singletons. Sequenced material: peripheral blood. These receptors originate from a woman aged 60-75 years with acute or convalescent COVID-19.

The gene calls are TRBV11-2 and TRBJ2-1, with D uncertain. Germline CDR1 reads SGHAT; CDR2 reads FQNNGV. The ends were cut back, 2 bases at V and 4 bases at J, with 3 bases in the middle. This CDR3 is 12 amino acids long. The CDR3 DNA follows: TGTGCCAGCAGCTTAACATACAATGAGCAGTTCTTC. Translated: CASSLTYNEQFF.

A few counts support this clone. The chain joins TRBV27 to TRBJ1-2; TRBD1 agrees at 7 bases. Germline CDR1 is MNHEY and CDR2 is SMNVEV (reference sequence). Trimming at V came to 5 bases and at J to 4 bases, leaving 7 bases not matched to a gene. This CDR3 contains 14 residues. The CDR3 bases are TGTGCCAGCAGTGGCGGACAGGAGGTCTATGGCTACACCTTC. Translated, it gives CASSGGQEVYGYTF.

The chain uses TRBV9 and TRBJ2-7; D is possibly TRBD2 (6 bases). Germline CDR1 reads SGDLS; CDR2 reads YYNGEE. This CDR3 spans 16 amino acids. V was pared by 4 bases and J by 4 bases, with 21 bases between. CDR3 DNA: TGTGCCAGCAGCCCGACCGGGACTTCCGACCCGTACGAGCAGTACTTC. As protein: CASSPTGTSDPYEQYF.

The chain recombines TRBV19 with TRBJ2-7; 10 positions agree with TRBD2. The CDR3 covers 15 residues. J lost 2 bases, V lost 3 bases, and 4 bases had no gene match. CDR1 LNHDA and CDR2 SQIVND come from the germline V gene (reference sequence). The CDR3 loop reads CASSIGLAATYEQYF. DNA of the CDR3: TGTGCCAGTAGTATTGGACTAGCGGCAACCTACGAGCAGTACTTC. The variable domain in full, with the rest retrieved from reference TRBV19 and TRBJ2-7, is DGGITQSPKYLFRKEGQNVTLSCEQNLNHDAMYWYRQDPGQGLRLIYYSQIVNDFQKGDIAEGYSVSREKKESFPLTVTSAQKNPTAFYLCASSIGLAATYEQYFGPGTRLTVT.

This rearrangement joins TRBV4-2 to TRBJ1-1, with D perhaps matching TRBD1 (6 bases). The CDR3 is 14 amino acids. Trimming stripped 0 bases from V and 4 bases from J, with 9 bases between. Germline CDR1 reads LGHNA; CDR2 reads YNFKEQ. The CDR3: CASSQDRGGTEAFF. Written as DNA, the CDR3 is TGTGCCAGCAGCCAAGATCGAGGGGGCACTGAAGCTTTCTTT.

CDR3 residues: CASSLETGTGNGYTF. The CDR3 coding sequence is TGTGCCAGCAGTCTCGAAACCGGGACAGGGAATGGCTACACCTTC. The chain uses TRBV2 and TRBJ1-2; 9 bases are shared with TRBD1. There are 15 residues in the CDR3. The V gene's germline CDR1 is SNHLY and CDR2 FYNNEI. J was trimmed by 6 bases and V by 5 bases; bases with no gene match: 10.

The chain is built from TRBV15 and TRBJ2-1, with unresolved D. V lost 1 base, J lost 4 bases, and 8 bases lay in between. This CDR3 has 14 amino acids. Germline values: CDR1 LNHNV, CDR2 YYDKDF (reference sequence). The CDR3 DNA is TGTGCCACCAGCAGAGGGAGAACTTACAATGAGCAGTTCTTC. Encoded protein: CATSRGRTYNEQFF.

This chain connects TRBV5-1 to TRBJ1-2, with 7 bases matching TRBD1. CDR3 length equals 15 residues. CDR1 and CDR2 from the germline V gene are SGHRS and YFSETQ. V shed 1 base and J 2 bases; nucleotides not matched to a gene: 5. The CDR3 region is CASSLSGGTNYGYTF. The CDR3 region has the DNA TGCGCCAGCAGCTTGTCAGGGGGAACGAACTATGGCTACACCTTC.

The chain is built from TRBV7-8 and TRBJ2-3; 7 positions agree with TRBD2. Germline V CDR1 and CDR2: SGHVS, FQNEAQ. Trimming took 2 bases from V and 0 from J; bases not matched to a gene: 5. The CDR3 is 16 amino acids. The CDR3 bases are TGTGCCAGCAGCTTATCCCTAGCGGCTAGCACAGATACGCAGTATTTT. This sequence encodes CASSLSLAASTDTQYF.

This clone was seen a handful of times. The rearrangement links TRBV9 to TRBJ1-1; D is undetermined. Germline assignment: CDR1 SGDLS and CDR2 YYNGEE. Trimming removed 3 bases at V and 6 bases at J, with 12 bases between. The CDR3 is made up of 13 amino acids. CDR3 in DNA: TGTGCCAGCAGCGCCCTTAAGAGCCCTGAAGCTTTCTTT. Amino acid sequence: CASSALKSPEAFF.

This sequence joins TRBV5-4 and TRBJ2-5; 8 bases align to TRBD1. Germline V gene sequence: CDR1 SGHNT, CDR2 YYREEE (reference sequence). The CDR3 runs to 15 residues. The V and J ends lost 4 bases and 2 bases, in that order; junction bases with no gene match: 7. CDR3 in DNA: TGTGCCAGCAGCCCAACGGGACAGGTACAAGAGACCCAGTACTTC. Protein product: CASSPTGQVQETQYF.

The chain recombines TRBV5-8 with TRBJ1-2; a possible D gene is TRBD1 (5 bases). V gave up 2 bases and J gave up 8 bases, with 7 bases separating them. Per germline, CDR1 SGHTS and CDR2 YDEGEE. CDR3 size: 11 residues. The CDR3 DNA reads TGTGCCAGCAGCTTTCGACAGGGCTACACCTTC. Amino acid sequence: CASSFRQGYTF.

Here the CDR3 reads CASSLPGQGRDGELFF. The CDR3 DNA is TGTGCCAGCAGCTTACCGGGACAGGGACGGGACGGGGAGCTGTTTTTT. The chain is built from TRBV7-6 and TRBJ2-2, with 9 bases lining up with TRBD1. J was trimmed by 7 bases and V by 2 bases; bases with no gene match: 8. The CDR3 spans 16 residues. In germline, CDR1 is SGHVS, CDR2 FNYEAQ.

The genes are TRBV30 and TRBJ1-1, with a possible D match to TRBD1 (5 bases). The germline V gene encodes CDR1 GTSNPN and CDR2 SVGIG (reference sequence). With 5 bases removed from V and 0 bases from J, the gap between germline ends came to 10 bases. The CDR3 length is 13 residues. CDR3 protein: CAWQGPLNTEAFF. The CDR3 DNA reads as TGTGCCTGGCAGGGCCCCTTGAACACTGAAGCTTTCTTT.

The chain joins TRBV5-1 to TRBJ1-5; 9 bases map to TRBD1. CDR1 and CDR2 from the germline V gene are SGHRS and YFSETQ. V was clipped by 0 bases and J by 7 bases; unmatched bases: 5. The CDR3 totals 15 residues. Here the CDR3 reads CASSLEGQGTQPQHF. In DNA form, the CDR3 reads TGCGCCAGCAGCTTGGAGGGACAGGGTACCCAGCCCCAGCATTTT.

This rearrangement joins TRBV4-3 to TRBJ2-3; 9 bases map to TRBD1. Looked up from germline, CDR1 is LGHNA and CDR2 is YSLEER. The CDR3 is made up of 19 amino acids. V trimming: 0 bases; J trimming: 1 base; junction bases outside the gene matches: 11. CDR3 protein: CASSQDRGSRTGGTDTQYF. The CDR3 DNA reads as TGCGCCAGCAGCCAAGATCGGGGCTCTCGGACAGGGGGCACAGATACGCAGTATTTT.

The V call is TRBV3-1 (or the pseudogene TRBV3-2), the J call TRBJ2-2, with a weak D call TRBD2 (5 bases). The V gene lost 4 bases and the J gene lost 0 bases, with 18 bases spanning the gap. Germline CDR1 and CDR2: LGHDT and YNNKEL (reference sequence). The CDR3 consists of 18 residues. CDR3 in DNA: TGTGCCAGCAGCCGGGTCGGCGGGCAGACCGCGAACACCGGGGAGCTGTTTTTT. Translating gives CASSRVGGQTANTGELFF.

This chain uses TRBV5-1 with TRBJ2-7, with D perhaps matching TRBD2 (6 bases). CDR1 is SGHRS and CDR2 is YFSETQ in the germline V gene. The CDR3 totals 13 residues. Trimming pared 3 bases from V and 2 bases from J, leaving 9 bases between. CDR3: CASSSGLTYEQYF. The CDR3 DNA follows: TGCGCCAGCAGCTCGGGACTCACCTACGAGCAGTACTTC.

The DNA for the CDR3 is TGTGCCAGCAGACTTGACCACACGGACAGTAGGGGCCAATTCTTC. It translates to CASRLDHTDSRGQFF. The gene calls are TRBV25-1 and TRBJ2-1, with a possible D match to TRBD1 (6 bases). Trimming left V 6 bases short and J 16 bases short, with 28 bases between. Germline V gene data show CDR1 as MGHDK and CDR2 as SYGVNS. This CDR3 is 15 amino acids long.

Only one count was recorded for this clone. The gene calls are TRBV9 and TRBJ2-1; 9 bases match TRBD2. The trim removed 1 base at V and 7 bases at J, leaving 6 bases unmatched. Germline V CDR1 and CDR2: SGDLS, YYNGEE. The CDR3 is made up of 15 amino acids. CDR3 protein: CASSVSGGFSNEQFF. DNA of the CDR3: TGTGCCAGCAGCGTAAGCGGGGGGTTTAGTAATGAGCAGTTCTTC.

The chain has TRBV2 and TRBJ1-4; D gene unclear. Trimming pared 5 bases from V and 4 bases from J, leaving 11 bases between. The CDR3 runs to 14 residues. Germline-derived CDR1 and CDR2 are SNHLY and FYNNEI. In nucleotides, the CDR3 is TGTGCCAGCAGTAGGAGCGATTATAATGAAAAACTGTTTTTT. It encodes CASSRSDYNEKLFF.

The chain uses TRBV12-3 or TRBV12-4 and TRBJ2-7, with D perhaps TRBD2 (6 bases). V lost 4 bases to trimming and J lost 3 bases, with 10 bases between them. This CDR3 is built from 13 residues. The CDR3 bases are TGTGCCAGCAGTTGGGACTCAATCTACGAGCAGTACTTC. Encoded protein: CASSWDSIYEQYF.

The V gene is TRBV7-3, the J gene TRBJ2-6; 7 bases map to TRBD2. Trimming removed 5 bases from V and 2 bases from J; junction bases left unmatched: 6. Germline CDR1 reads SGHTA; CDR2 reads FQGTGA. CDR3 length: 16 amino acids. This CDR3 is CASSPKSGAGANVLTF. For the CDR3, the DNA is TGTGCCAGCAGCCCGAAAAGCGGGGCTGGGGCCAACGTCCTGACTTTC.